This T cell receptor beta chain is from a study of shared clonotypes between healthy human individuals (dated by TCRdb to the early 2020s). General notes on the study: Two women and a few men aged 18 to 49 years were included in the cohort. Each donor's leukapheresis produced roughly between roughly 0.85 and 9.5 billion PBMCs. To estimate repertoire size and how much clonotypes are shared between individuals, the study performed deep sequencing of blood TCR repertoires from roughly five healthy adults. Different laboratories and diverse techniques were used to prepare libraries and sequence TCR repertoires, to increase sequencing depth and limit assay-specific biases.

Using the deep immunoSEQ assay, TCR CDR3 regions were amplified from genomic DNA by multiplex PCR. Extracted genomic DNA from each cell subset was distributed evenly across all wells of several immunoSEQ 96-well plates, and each plate was treated as a replicate. For unsorted PBMC, each replicate PCR was loaded with about 300 ng genomic DNA, equivalent to 25,000 to 35,000 T cell genomes. Ten immunoSEQ deep assay plates were used to sequence unsorted PBMC genomic DNA. Purified libraries were measured with a Qubit 3.0 fluorometer, size-checked on a Bioanalyzer 2100, and measured again with the KAPA Library Quantification kit. Every immunoSEQ 96-well plate was sequenced on a dedicated single-read 150-cycle Illumina NextSeq 550 flow cell. In the authors' own workflow: Because the immunoSEQ output included only junctional sequences and no quality scores, the filtering could not be the same as the filtering used for full-length reads. To assign V/J genes and CDR3, sequences were annotated using PyIR, a Python wrapper for IgBLAST v1.9, with IMGT germline references. Reads were removed for weak V/J assignments (E-value above 1e-6), missing CDR3, stop codons, out-of-frame junctions, or ambiguous translated residues. A V3J clonotype was defined by an identical inferred V gene, J gene, and CDR3 amino acid sequence. The percentage overlap between two repertoires was calculated by dividing the number of shared unique clonotypes by the size of the smaller repertoire. RTK rarefaction, the Chao1 estimator, and Recon v2.1 estimates of unobserved clonotypes were used to assess repertoire richness. TCRdb mirrors the immuneACCESS table, restricted to in-frame sequences. Some clones are absent from its copies; in checked studies, under half trace to an unresolved V gene, and the reason for the others is unknown. The V and J calls and clone size are taken from that table; D and trimming were inferred from the DNA. In this sample the table shows about 600,000 clones, roughly 79% of which occur a single time. Of the sample, 9.5% to 15% falls within the top ten clones.

The germline V gene supplies CDR1 MNHEY and CDR2 SVGAGI. V and J lose 6 bases and 2 bases, and a span of 16 bases separates them. The CDR3 measures 15 amino acids from cysteine to phenylalanine. Solely the CDR3 DNA is kept, with 45 bases framed from the first base. The donors were healthy, HIV-negative adults who had no recently reported acute infections or vaccinations. Every donor was a Caucasian adult living in Nashville, Tennessee, USA. For unsorted samples, about 87 million PBMCs were counted, and genomic DNA was extracted using the QIAamp DNA Blood Mini kit. Blood was obtained by leukapheresis, after which PBMCs were separated by Ficoll-Histopaque density gradient centrifugation and cryopreserved in liquid nitrogen vapor phase. Results the study describes overall, beyond this receptor: The small number of donors limited the genetic and exposure-history diversity represented. Pairwise subsampling led to the expectation that sequencing depth would affect the degree of clonotype sharing among donors. Sampling was restricted to blood, and TCR repertoires in tissues likely differ from the TCR repertoires found in blood.

Details on this clone: Its cognate antigen has yet to be identified. No base qualities exist here, and no much larger clone lies one base off it.

This receptor was identified in a woman in her thirties or forties in good health. Some clones in this sample may be carry-over from other donors' samples. The chain joins TRBV6-5 to TRBJ2-5; a tentative D match to TRBD2 spans 6 bases. The sequenced material came from PBMCs. The CDR3 region has the sequence CASSPPGEGQETQYF. The DNA reads TGTGCCAGCAGCCCCCCGGGAGAAGGGCAAGAGACCCAGTACTTC.